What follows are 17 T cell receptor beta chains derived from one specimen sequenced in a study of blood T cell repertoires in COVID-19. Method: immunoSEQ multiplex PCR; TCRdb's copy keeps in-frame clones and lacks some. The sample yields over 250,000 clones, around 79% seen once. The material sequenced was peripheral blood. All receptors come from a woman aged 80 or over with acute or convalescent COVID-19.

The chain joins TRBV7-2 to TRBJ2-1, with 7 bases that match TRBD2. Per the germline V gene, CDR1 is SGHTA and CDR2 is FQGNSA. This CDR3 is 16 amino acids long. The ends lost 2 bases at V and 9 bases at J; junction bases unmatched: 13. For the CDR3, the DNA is TGTGCCAGCAGCTTATGGGCCAGCCCGTCTAGCGGTGAGCAGTTCTTC. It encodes CASSLWASPSSGEQFF.

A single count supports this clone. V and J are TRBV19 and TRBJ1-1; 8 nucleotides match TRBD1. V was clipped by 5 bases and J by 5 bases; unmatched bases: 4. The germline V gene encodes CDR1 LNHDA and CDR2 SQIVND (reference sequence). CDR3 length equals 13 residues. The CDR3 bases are TGTGCCAGTAGTGATGACAGGGGAACTGAAGCTTTCTTT. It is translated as CASSDDRGTEAFF.

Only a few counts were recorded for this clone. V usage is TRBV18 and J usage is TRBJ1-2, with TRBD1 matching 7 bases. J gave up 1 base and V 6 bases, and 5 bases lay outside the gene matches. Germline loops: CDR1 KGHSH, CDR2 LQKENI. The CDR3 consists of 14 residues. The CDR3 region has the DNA TGTGCCAGCTCTCGACAGGGTCTTAACTATGGCTACACCTTC. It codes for CASSRQGLNYGYTF. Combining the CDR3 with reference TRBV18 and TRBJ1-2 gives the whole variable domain NAGVMQNPRHLVRRRGQEARLRCSPMKGHSHVYWYRQLPEEGLKFMVYLQKENIIDESGMPKERFSAEFPKEGPSILRIQQVVRGDSAAYFCASSRQGLNYGYTFGSGTRLTVV.

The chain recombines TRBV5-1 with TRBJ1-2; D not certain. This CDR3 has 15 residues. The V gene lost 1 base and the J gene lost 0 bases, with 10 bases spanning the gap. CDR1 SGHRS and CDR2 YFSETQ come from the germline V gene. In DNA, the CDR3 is TGCGCCAGCAGCTTGTCGCAGCGCTCTAACTATGGCTACACCTTC. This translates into CASSLSQRSNYGYTF.

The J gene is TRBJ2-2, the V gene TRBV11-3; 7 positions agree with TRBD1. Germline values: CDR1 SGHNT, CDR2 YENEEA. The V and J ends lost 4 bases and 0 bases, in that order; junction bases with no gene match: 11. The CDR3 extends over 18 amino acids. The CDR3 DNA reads TGTGCCAGCAGCTCGGAACCCCTACAGGGGACGAACACCGGGGAGCTGTTTTTT. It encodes CASSSEPLQGTNTGELFF. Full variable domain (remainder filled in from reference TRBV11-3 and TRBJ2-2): EAGVVQSPRYKIIEKKQPVAFWCNPISGHNTLYWYLQNLGQGPELLIRYENEEAVDDSQLPKDRFSAERLKGVDSTLKIQPAELGDSAVYLCASSSEPLQGTNTGELFFGEGSRLTVL.

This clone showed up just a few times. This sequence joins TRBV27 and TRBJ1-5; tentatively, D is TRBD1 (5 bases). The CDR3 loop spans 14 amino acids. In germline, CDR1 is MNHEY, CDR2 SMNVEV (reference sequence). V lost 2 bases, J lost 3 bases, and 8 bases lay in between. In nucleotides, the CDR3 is TGTGCCAGCAGTTTAAGCAGGGACAATCAGCCCCAGCATTTT. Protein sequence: CASSLSRDNQPQHF.

CDR3 loop: CASSLKSQGRNEKLFF. The CDR3 DNA reads as TGTGCCAGCAGCTTAAAATCCCAGGGCCGTAATGAAAAACTGTTTTTT. The V gene is TRBV7-9, the J gene TRBJ1-4; D might be TRBD1 (5 bases). Germline V CDR1 and CDR2: SEHNR, FQNEAQ (reference sequence). This CDR3 spans 16 amino acids. Trimming stripped 2 bases from V and 4 bases from J, with 14 bases between.

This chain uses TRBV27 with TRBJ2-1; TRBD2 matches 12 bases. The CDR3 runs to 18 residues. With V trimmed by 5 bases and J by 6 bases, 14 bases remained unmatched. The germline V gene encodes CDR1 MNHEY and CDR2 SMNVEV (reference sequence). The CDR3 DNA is TGTGCCAGCAGTCTACAATACAGACTAGCGGGGGAGACCAATGAGCAGTTCTTC. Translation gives CASSLQYRLAGETNEQFF.

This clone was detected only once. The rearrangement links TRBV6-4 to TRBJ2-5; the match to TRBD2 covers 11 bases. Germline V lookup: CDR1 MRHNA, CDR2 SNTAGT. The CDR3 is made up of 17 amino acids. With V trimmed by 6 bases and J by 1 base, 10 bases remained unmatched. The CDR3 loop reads CASRILAGVPIQETQYF. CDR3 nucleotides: TGTGCCAGCAGGATACTAGCGGGAGTTCCAATCCAAGAGACCCAGTACTTC.

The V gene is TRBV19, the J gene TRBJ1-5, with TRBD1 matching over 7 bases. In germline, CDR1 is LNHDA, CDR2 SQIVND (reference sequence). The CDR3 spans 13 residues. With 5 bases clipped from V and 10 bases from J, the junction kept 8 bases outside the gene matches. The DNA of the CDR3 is TGTGCCAGTAGTTCTTCGACAGGGCAACCCCAGCATTTT. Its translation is CASSSSTGQPQHF. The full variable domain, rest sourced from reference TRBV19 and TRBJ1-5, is DGGITQSPKYLFRKEGQNVTLSCEQNLNHDAMYWYRQDPGQGLRLIYYSQIVNDFQKGDIAEGYSVSREKKESFPLTVTSAQKNPTAFYLCASSSSTGQPQHFGDGTRLSIL.

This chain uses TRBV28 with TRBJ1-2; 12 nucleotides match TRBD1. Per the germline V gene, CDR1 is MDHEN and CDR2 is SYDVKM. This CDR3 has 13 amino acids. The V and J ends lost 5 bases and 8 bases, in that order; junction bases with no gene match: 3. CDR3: CASSPGTGGGYTF. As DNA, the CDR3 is TGTGCCAGCAGTCCAGGGACAGGGGGCGGCTACACCTTC.

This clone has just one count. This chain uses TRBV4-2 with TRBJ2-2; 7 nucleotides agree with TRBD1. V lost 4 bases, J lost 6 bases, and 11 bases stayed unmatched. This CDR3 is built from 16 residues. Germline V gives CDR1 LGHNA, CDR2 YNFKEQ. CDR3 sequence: CASSPHRGVFPGELFF. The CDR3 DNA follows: TGTGCCAGCAGCCCCCACAGGGGAGTTTTCCCCGGGGAGCTGTTTTTT.

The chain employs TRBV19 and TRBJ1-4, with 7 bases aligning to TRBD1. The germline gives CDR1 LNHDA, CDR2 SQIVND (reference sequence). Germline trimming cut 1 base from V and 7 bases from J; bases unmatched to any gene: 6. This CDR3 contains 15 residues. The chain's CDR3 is CASSIGTGGGEKLFF. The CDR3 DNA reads TGTGCCAGTAGTATAGGGACAGGCGGAGGTGAAAAACTGTTTTTT.

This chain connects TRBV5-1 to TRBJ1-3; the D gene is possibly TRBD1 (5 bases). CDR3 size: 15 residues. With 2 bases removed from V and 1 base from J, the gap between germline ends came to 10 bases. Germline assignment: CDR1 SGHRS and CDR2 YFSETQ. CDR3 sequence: CASSFGTISGNTIYF. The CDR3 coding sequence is TGCGCCAGCAGCTTTGGGACTATATCTGGAAACACCATATATTTT.

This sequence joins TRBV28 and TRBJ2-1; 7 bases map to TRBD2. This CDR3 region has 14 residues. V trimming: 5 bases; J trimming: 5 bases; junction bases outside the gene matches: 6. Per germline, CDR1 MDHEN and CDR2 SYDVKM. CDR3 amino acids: CASSPGTTDNEQFF. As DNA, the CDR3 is TGTGCCAGCAGTCCCGGGACTACCGACAATGAGCAGTTCTTC.

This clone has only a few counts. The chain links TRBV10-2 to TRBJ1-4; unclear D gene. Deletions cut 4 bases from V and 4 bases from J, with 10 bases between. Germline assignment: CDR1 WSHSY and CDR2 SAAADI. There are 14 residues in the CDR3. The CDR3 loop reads CASSVGAGNEKLFF. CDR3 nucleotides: TGCGCCAGCAGTGTGGGCGCCGGTAATGAAAAACTGTTTTTT.

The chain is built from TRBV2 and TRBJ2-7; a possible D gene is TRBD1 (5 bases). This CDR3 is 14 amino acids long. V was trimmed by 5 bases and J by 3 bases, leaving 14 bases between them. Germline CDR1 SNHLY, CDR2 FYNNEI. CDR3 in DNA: TGTGCCAGCAGTTCCCAGGGTGGCATCTACGAGCAGTACTTC. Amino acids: CASSSQGGIYEQYF. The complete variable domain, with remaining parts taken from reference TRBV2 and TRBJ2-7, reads EPEVTQTPSHQVTQMGQEVILRCVPISNHLYFYWYRQILGQKVEFLVSFYNNEISEKSEIFDDQFSVERPDGSNFTLKIRSTKLEDSAMYFCASSSQGGIYEQYFGPGTRLTVT.